Listed below are T cell receptor beta chains from one sample, sequenced in a study of post-analysis software for immune sequencing data. TCRdb reprocessed the PCR reads with MiXCR, giving one entry per CDR3 protein. This table holds around 440,000 distinct CDR3 sequences, 45% found once. Sequencing was carried out using blood. These receptors were obtained from a girl aged 5-17 years with multiple sclerosis. Both conserved end residues are part of each CDR3. Fields, in order: V gene, clone size, D gene, J gene, CDR3 protein, CDR3 DNA. A D gene is named only where the DNA matches it firmly. Clone size is given for some rows only: seen once, a few or many times, or a class if the clone is expanded.

v_gene: TRBV27
abundance: -
d_gene: -
j_gene: TRBJ2-1
CDR3aa: CASSSETSRNEQFF
CDR3nt: TGTGCCAGCAGTTCCGAGACTTCGCGCAATGAGCAGTTCTTC

v_gene: TRBV7-2
abundance: few
d_gene: -
j_gene: TRBJ1-4
CDR3aa: CASSPGGAEGEKLFF
CDR3nt: TGTGCCAGCAGCCCCGGGGGCGCCGAGGGCGAAAAACTGTTTTTT

v_gene: TRBV20-1
abundance: -
d_gene: -
j_gene: TRBJ2-3
CDR3aa: CSAIGRTDTQYF
CDR3nt: TGCAGTGCTATAGGCCGCACAGATACGCAGTATTTT

v_gene: TRBV6-6
abundance: few
d_gene: TRBD1
j_gene: TRBJ1-2
CDR3aa: CASSFTGGSGYGYTF
CDR3nt: TGTGCCAGCAGTTTCACAGGGGGCTCAGGCTATGGCTACACCTTC

v_gene: TRBV7-9
abundance: few
d_gene: -
j_gene: TRBJ2-7
CDR3aa: CASSGQIYYEQYF
CDR3nt: TGTGCCAGCAGCGGACAGATTTACTACGAGCAGTACTTC

v_gene: TRBV29-1
abundance: -
d_gene: TRBD1
j_gene: TRBJ2-7
CDR3aa: CSVEGRGQGKRYEQYF
CDR3nt: TGCAGCGTTGAAGGCAGGGGACAGGGAAAACGCTACGAGCAGTACTTC

v_gene: TRBV20-1
abundance: few
d_gene: TRBD2
j_gene: TRBJ2-5
CDR3aa: CSARVAGGHEGEQYF
CDR3nt: TGCAGTGCTAGAGTAGCGGGAGGGCATGAGGGGGAGCAGTACTTC

v_gene: TRBV2
abundance: -
d_gene: -
j_gene: TRBJ2-4
CDR3aa: CASRDLKKNIQYF
CDR3nt: TGTGCCAGCAGGGACTTGAAGAAAAACATTCAGTACTTC

v_gene: TRBV15
abundance: -
d_gene: -
j_gene: TRBJ1-2
CDR3aa: CATSRPRGTAPNYGYTF
CDR3nt: TGTGCCACCAGCAGACCCCGCGGGACCGCCCCCAACTATGGCTACACCTTC

v_gene: TRBV5-1
abundance: -
d_gene: TRBD2
j_gene: TRBJ2-1
CDR3aa: CASSSGLAYNYEQFF
CDR3nt: TGCGCCAGCAGCTCGGGACTAGCGTACAATTATGAGCAGTTCTTC

v_gene: TRBV4-3
abundance: -
d_gene: -
j_gene: TRBJ1-2
CDR3aa: CASSQDVGGAENYGYTF
CDR3nt: TGCGCCAGCAGCCAAGATGTTGGGGGGGCAGAGAACTATGGCTACACCTTC

v_gene: TRBV4-3
abundance: few
d_gene: TRBD1
j_gene: TRBJ1-5
CDR3aa: CASSQDVTGGDQPQHF
CDR3nt: TGCGCCAGCAGCCAAGATGTGACAGGGGGGGATCAGCCCCAGCATTTT

v_gene: TRBV5-1
abundance: few
d_gene: TRBD2
j_gene: TRBJ2-7
CDR3aa: CASSLGTSGRSSYEQYF
CDR3nt: TGCGCCAGCAGCTTGGGGACTAGCGGGAGGTCATCCTACGAGCAGTACTTC

v_gene: TRBV7-2
abundance: -
d_gene: TRBD2
j_gene: TRBJ2-7
CDR3aa: CASSLVGGRSSYEQYF
CDR3nt: TGTGCCAGCAGCCTAGTGGGCGGGAGGTCCTCCTACGAGCAGTACTTC

v_gene: TRBV5-6
abundance: -
d_gene: -
j_gene: TRBJ1-6
CDR3aa: CASSLNYEDGDYNSPLHF
CDR3nt: TGTGCCAGCAGCTTGAACTACGAGGACGGGGACTATAATTCACCCCTCCACTTT

v_gene: TRBV27
abundance: -
d_gene: TRBD2
j_gene: TRBJ2-1
CDR3aa: CASSLDPTSRSRNEQFF
CDR3nt: TGTGCCAGCAGCCTGGATCCGACTAGCCGATCTCGCAATGAGCAGTTCTTC